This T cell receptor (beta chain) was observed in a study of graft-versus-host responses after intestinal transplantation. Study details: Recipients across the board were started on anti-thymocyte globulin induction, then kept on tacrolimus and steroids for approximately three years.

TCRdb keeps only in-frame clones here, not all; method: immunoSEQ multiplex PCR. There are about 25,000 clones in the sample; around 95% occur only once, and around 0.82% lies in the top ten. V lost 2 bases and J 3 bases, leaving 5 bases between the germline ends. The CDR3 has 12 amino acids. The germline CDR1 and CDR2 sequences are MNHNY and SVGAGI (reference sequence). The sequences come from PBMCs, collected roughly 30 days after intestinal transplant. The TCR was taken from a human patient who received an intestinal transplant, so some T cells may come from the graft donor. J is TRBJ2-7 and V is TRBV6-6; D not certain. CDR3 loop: CASSYPGYEQYF. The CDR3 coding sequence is TGTGCCAGCAGTTACCCCGGCTACGAGCAGTACTTC.